This TCR beta chain derives from a study of PD-1 blockade in classical Hodgkin lymphoma. Deletions cut 7 bases from V and 3 bases from J, with 13 bases between. The CDR3 has 14 residues. Germline-derived CDR1 and CDR2 are SGHRS and YFSETQ. TCRdb's copy holds only in-frame clones and misses some; the assay was immunoSEQ multiplex PCR. The repertoire has around 60,000 clones, 88% of them found once; the top ten carry more than 5%. Details on this clone: Its antigen is as yet unknown. The sample holds other DNA sequences that translate to the same CDR3.

Exposure to brentuximab vedotin varied, and each patient had relapsed following autologous stem cell transplantation. Findings and limits, study-wide: Whatever underlies the repertoire differences (possibly disease activity or prior therapy) remains undefined.

This chain joins TRBV5-1 and TRBJ2-2; D possibly corresponds to TRBD2 (6 bases). The sequencing here drew on peripheral blood mononuclear cells (PBMCs), taken before the second cycle of nivolumab. The sequence came from a human donor with classical Hodgkin lymphoma. The CDR3 spells CASSRTGDTGELFF. CDR3 coding DNA: TGCGCCAGCTCTAGGACGGGAGACACCGGGGAGCTGTTTTTT. The complete variable domain, with remaining parts taken from reference TRBV5-1 and TRBJ2-2, reads KAGVTQTPRYLIKTRGQQVTLSCSPISGHRSVSWYQQTPGQGLQFLFEYFSETQRNKGNFPGRFSGRQFSNSRSEMNVSTLELGDSALYLCASSRTGDTGELFFGEGSRLTVL.